Below, one T cell receptor (beta chain) is given with its context. This sample also contains other DNA sequences that code for the same CDR3. Germline V gene sequence: CDR1 SGHAT, CDR2 FQNNGV. Trimming removed 3 bases at V and 2 bases at J, with 6 bases between. CDR3 length equals 13 residues. This sample is part of a study of CD8+ T cells in alopecia areata. This sample's treatment: oral pan-JAK inhibitor, 5-10 mg twice daily. Isolated RNA was reverse transcribed into cDNA used as the sequencing template. Profiling relied on immunoSEQ multiplex PCR, and the TCRdb table lists in-frame clones only, not all of them. The table lists some 200,000 clones, 40% to 55% of them singletons.

Sequences were derived from CD4+ T cells sorted from blood, sampled at approximately week 39, from a patient treated with tofacitinib. The chain has TRBV11-2 and TRBJ2-3; D not resolved. This TCR was sampled from a human donor with alopecia areata. The CDR3 sequence: CASSLENTDTQYF. As DNA, the CDR3 is TGTGCCAGCAGCTTGGAGAACACAGATACGCAGTATTTT.